This T cell receptor (beta chain) was identified in a study of cytomegalovirus exposure and HLA in healthy donors. The CDR3 has 15 residues. V shed 0 bases and J 7 bases; nucleotides not matched to a gene: 7. Germline V gene lookup returns CDR1 SGDLS and CDR2 YYNGEE. A multiplex PCR was run with 60 Vbeta primers and 13 Jbeta primers. Sequenced by immunoSEQ multiplex PCR; TCRdb stores in-frame clones only, minus some. The sample's table shows 100,000 to 150,000 clones. The J gene is TRBJ1-2, the V gene TRBV9; 9 nucleotides agree with TRBD1. The specimen was PBMCs. The TCR sequence derives from a man in his late teens or twenties in good health and CMV-seronegative. DNA of the CDR3: TGTGCCAGCAGCGTAGCTACGGGACAGGGAAGTGGCTACACCTTC. Translating gives CASSVATGQGSGYTF.